The 21 T cell receptor beta chains below come from one sample, sequenced in a study of blood T cell repertoires in COVID-19. Here immunoSEQ multiplex PCR was the method, and the copy in TCRdb shows in-frame clones only, minus some. Of 300,000 to 400,000 clones listed, 90% are singletons. Sequenced sample: PBMCs or T cells enriched from blood (not recorded which). These receptors were collected from a man aged 60 to 69 who had recovered from COVID-19.

The rearrangement joins TRBV4-2 to TRBJ2-5; 13 positions agree with TRBD2. In germline, CDR1 is LGHNA, CDR2 YNFKEQ. V lost 3 bases, J lost 5 bases, and 15 bases stayed unmatched. The CDR3 has 19 residues. CDR3 coding DNA: TGTGCCAGCAGCCAGAAAGGACTAGCGGGAGAACCCCGGGTGGAGACCCAGTACTTC. It codes for CASSQKGLAGEPRVETQYF.

The CDR3 region is CASSQDLRGPNTEAFF. CDR3 bases: TGTGCCAGCAGCCAAGATTTGAGAGGTCCCAACACTGAAGCTTTCTTT. The chain recombines TRBV4-2 with TRBJ1-1; no reliable D call. Germline V gives CDR1 LGHNA, CDR2 YNFKEQ. The V and J ends lost 0 bases and 2 bases respectively, with 13 bases between them. CDR3 length: 16 amino acids.

This sequence joins TRBV24-1 and TRBJ2-3; 10 bases agree with TRBD1. CDR3 length: 15 residues. Per germline, CDR1 KGHDR and CDR2 SFDVKD. After removal of 0 bases from V and 6 bases from J, the junction contained 2 bases not matched to a gene. In nucleotides, the CDR3 is TGTGCCACCAGTGATTTGGGGACAGGGGATGATACGCAGTATTTT. This translates into CATSDLGTGDDTQYF.

Turning to this clone: The same CDR3 can be traced to other DNA sequences in this sample. The chain uses TRBV3-1 (or the pseudogene TRBV3-2) and TRBJ1-2, with D unresolved. The V and J ends lost 1 base and 1 base respectively, with 7 bases between them. Germline V CDR1 and CDR2: LGHDT, YNNKEL (reference sequence). CDR3 length equals 14 residues. This CDR3 is CASSQGGGNYGYTF. The CDR3 nucleotides are TGTGCCAGCAGCCAAGGAGGCGGTAACTATGGCTACACCTTC.

The chain employs TRBV9 and TRBJ1-1, with no clear D. Trimming took 1 base from V and 5 from J, leaving 18 bases between them. CDR3 length equals 16 residues. CDR1 and CDR2 from the germline V gene are SGDLS and YYNGEE. The CDR3 DNA sequence: TGTGCCAGCAGCGTATCCCCAGGACTAACGGGGACTGAAGCTTTCTTT. Translated, it gives CASSVSPGLTGTEAFF. The whole variable domain, filled in from reference TRBV9 and TRBJ1-1, reads DSGVTQTPKHLITATGQRVTLRCSPRSGDLSVYWYQQSLDQGLQFLIQYYNGEERAKGNILERFSAQQFPDLHSELNLSSLELGDSALYFCASSVSPGLTGTEAFFGQGTRLTVV.

The chain couples TRBV5-5 to TRBJ1-6; D is perhaps TRBD1 (5 bases). V lost 1 base and J 9 bases, leaving 11 bases between the germline ends. The germline CDR1 and CDR2 sequences are SGHKS and YYEKEE (reference sequence). CDR3 length: 14 amino acids. CDR3 amino acids: CASSLYQGGSPLHF. The DNA for the CDR3 is TGTGCCAGCAGCTTGTACCAGGGTGGTTCACCCCTCCACTTT. Using reference TRBV5-5 and TRBJ1-6 for the parts outside the CDR3, the full variable domain is DAGVTQSPTHLIKTRGQQVTLRCSPISGHKSVSWYQQVLGQGPQFIFQYYEKEERGRGNFPDRFSARQFPNYSSELNVNALLLGDSALYLCASSLYQGGSPLHFGNGTRLTVT.

The rearrangement joins TRBV29-1 to TRBJ2-1; D ambiguous. V gave up 3 bases and J gave up 0 bases, with 15 bases separating them. The germline CDR1 and CDR2 sequences are SQVTM and ANQGSEA. The CDR3 has 16 residues. The CDR3 reads CSVEAGRRSSYNEQFF. CDR3 DNA sequence: TGCAGCGTTGAGGCCGGCCGCCGGAGCTCCTACAATGAGCAGTTCTTC.

This sequence joins TRBV7-9 and TRBJ2-7; 9 positions agree with TRBD1. The CDR3 covers 14 residues. The ends lost 5 bases at V and 2 bases at J; junction bases unmatched: 4. CDR1 SEHNR and CDR2 FQNEAQ come from the germline V gene (reference sequence). In nucleotides, the CDR3 is TGTGCCAGCAGCCCGGACAGGGGCCCCTACGAGCAGTACTTC. Protein sequence: CASSPDRGPYEQYF.

The chain carries TRBV6-5 and TRBJ2-7; 8 bases map to TRBD1. Germline-derived CDR1 and CDR2 are MNHEY and SVGAGI. V lost 5 bases, J lost 3 bases, and 6 bases stayed unmatched. The CDR3 is 14 amino acids. The CDR3 DNA reads as TGTGCCAGCAGTCGGGGACAGGCTAGCTACGAGCAGTACTTC. Amino acid sequence: CASSRGQASYEQYF.

This chain connects TRBV28 to TRBJ1-1; the match to TRBD1 covers 9 bases. Germline values: CDR1 MDHEN, CDR2 SYDVKM. Trimming cost V 6 bases and J 7 bases; bases outside gene matches: 3. CDR3 length: 12 amino acids. DNA for the CDR3: TGTGCCAGCAGGGGGACAGGGCTTGAAGCTTTCTTT. Amino acids: CASRGTGLEAFF.

This clone has just a few counts. The J gene is TRBJ1-1, the V gene TRBV7-9, with 7 bases that match TRBD1. V shed 5 bases, J shed 3 bases, and the junction held 9 bases outside the gene matches. Germline V gene lookup returns CDR1 SEHNR and CDR2 FQNEAQ (reference sequence). The CDR3 spans 15 residues. For the CDR3, the DNA is TGTGCCAGCAGCCCCCCAGGGGGGATGGACACTGAAGCTTTCTTT. It specifies CASSPPGGMDTEAFF.

The rearrangement uses TRBV2 and TRBJ1-3; D is possibly TRBD1 (5 bases). With 7 bases removed from V and 3 bases from J, the gap between germline ends came to 16 bases. CDR1 is SNHLY, CDR2 FYNNEI, per germline. This CDR3 region has 15 residues. CDR3 sequence reads: CASMGQGLFGNTIYF. CDR3 nucleotides: TGTGCCAGCATGGGTCAGGGTTTGTTTGGAAACACCATATATTTT.

The gene calls are TRBV19 and TRBJ2-5; 8 bases are shared with TRBD1. There are 15 residues in the CDR3. The junction had 8 bases not matched to a gene; V was cut back by 1 base and J by 7 bases. The germline CDR1 and CDR2 sequences are LNHDA and SQIVND (reference sequence). This CDR3 is CASSIVGQGIGTQYF. The CDR3 nucleotides are TGTGCCAGTAGTATAGTAGGACAGGGCATCGGGACCCAGTACTTC.

This chain joins TRBV7-3 and TRBJ2-6; D might be TRBD1 (6 bases). Trimming removed 5 bases from V and 0 bases from J, with 20 bases in between. This CDR3 region has 19 residues. Germline assignment: CDR1 SGHTA and CDR2 FQGTGA. CDR3 region: CASSLTPGTLSSGANVLTF. The DNA of the CDR3 is TGTGCCAGCAGCCTCACCCCCGGGACACTGAGCTCTGGGGCCAACGTCCTGACTTTC. The full variable domain, its missing parts supplied by reference TRBV7-3 and TRBJ2-6, is GAGVSQTPSNKVTEKGKYVELRCDPISGHTALYWYRQSLGQGPEFLIYFQGTGAADDSGLPNDRFFAVRPEGSVSTLKIQRTERGDSAVYLCASSLTPGTLSSGANVLTFGAGSRLTVL.

The V gene is TRBV13, the J gene TRBJ2-1; 11 nucleotides line up with TRBD2. The V gene end was trimmed by 5 bases and the J gene end by 5 bases; junction bases not matched to a gene: 5. Germline V CDR1 and CDR2: PRHDT, FYEKMQ (reference sequence). The CDR3 is made up of 15 amino acids. CDR3: CASSEGTSGDNEQFF. The CDR3 bases are TGTGCCAGCAGCGAAGGGACTAGCGGAGACAATGAGCAGTTCTTC.

The chain carries TRBV6-2 or TRBV6-3 and TRBJ2-6; tentative D call: TRBD2 (6 bases). The CDR3 runs to 15 residues. Germline CDR1 reads MNHEY; CDR2 reads SVGEGT. The V end lost 8 bases, the J end lost 1 base, and 12 bases lay between the germline ends. DNA of the CDR3: TGTGCCAGCCGCCACGGGGGTTCTGGGGCCAACGTCCTGACTTTC. This gives the protein CASRHGGSGANVLTF.

This clone has only a few counts. The genes are TRBV19 and TRBJ2-7; D is perhaps TRBD2 (6 bases). Germline CDR1 reads LNHDA; CDR2 reads SQIVND (reference sequence). Trimming took 2 bases from V and 3 from J, leaving 11 bases between them. The CDR3 sequence is 14 residues long. DNA of the CDR3: TGTGCCAGTAGTATACAAGCGGGCCTCTACGAGCAGTACTTC. As protein: CASSIQAGLYEQYF.

The chain carries TRBV18 and TRBJ1-1; D perhaps matches TRBD1 (5 bases). CDR1 is KGHSH, CDR2 LQKENI, per germline. The ends were cut back, 4 bases at V and 4 bases at J, with 16 bases in the middle. The CDR3 sequence is 15 residues long. The CDR3: CASSQGFQGGTEAFF. The CDR3 DNA reads TGTGCCAGCTCACAGGGTTTCCAGGGCGGCACTGAAGCTTTCTTT.

The chain employs TRBV27 and TRBJ2-5, with 12 bases that match TRBD2. V lost 3 bases and J lost 3; bases outside the gene matches: 8. CDR1 is MNHEY, CDR2 SMNVEV, per germline (reference sequence). The CDR3 runs to 17 residues. In DNA form, the CDR3 reads TGTGCCAGCAGTTTCAGACTAGCGGGGGAAAAAAAAGAGACCCAGTACTTC. This sequence encodes CASSFRLAGEKKETQYF.

The rearrangement joins TRBV6-5 to TRBJ1-2; 8 nucleotides agree with TRBD1. This CDR3 comprises 13 residues. Germline trimming cut 6 bases from V and 8 bases from J; bases unmatched to any gene: 8. Germline loops: CDR1 MNHEY, CDR2 SVGAGI. CDR3 in DNA: TGTGCCAGCAGGGAGACAGGGGAGCGCGGCTACACCTTC. Protein: CASRETGERGYTF.

CDR3 amino acids: CASSVEPGAEPQHF. CDR3 nucleotide sequence: TGTGCCAGCAGCGTAGAACCGGGAGCGGAGCCCCAGCATTTT. The genes are TRBV9 and TRBJ1-5; D gene uncertain. Germline CDR1 and CDR2: SGDLS and YYNGEE. Trimming removed 0 bases at V and 8 bases at J, with 12 bases between. This CDR3 contains 14 residues.